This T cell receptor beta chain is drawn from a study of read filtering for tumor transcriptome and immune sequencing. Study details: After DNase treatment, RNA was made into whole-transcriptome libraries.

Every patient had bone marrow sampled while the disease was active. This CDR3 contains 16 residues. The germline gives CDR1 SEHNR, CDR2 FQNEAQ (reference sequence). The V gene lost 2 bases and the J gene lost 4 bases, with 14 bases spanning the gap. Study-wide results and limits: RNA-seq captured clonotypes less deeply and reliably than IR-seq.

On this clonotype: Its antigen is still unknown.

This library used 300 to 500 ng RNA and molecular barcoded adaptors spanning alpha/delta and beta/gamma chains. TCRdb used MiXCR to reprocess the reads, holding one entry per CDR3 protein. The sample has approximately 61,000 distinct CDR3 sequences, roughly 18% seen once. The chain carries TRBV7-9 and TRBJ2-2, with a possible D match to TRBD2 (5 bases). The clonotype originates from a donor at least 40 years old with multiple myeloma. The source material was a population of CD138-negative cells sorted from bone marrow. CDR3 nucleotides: TGTGCCAGCAGCTTACGCGGACTGCAGAGCACCGGGGAGCTGTTTTTT. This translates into CASSLRGLQSTGELFF.